This T cell receptor beta chain was observed in a study of shared clonotypes between healthy human individuals. As to this clone: Its cognate antigen is unknown.

Study findings and constraints: Non-shared clonotypes had lower generation probabilities than clonotypes shared by all four sorted-subset donors. The sharing of about 5.3% of naive CD4 clonotypes was seen across a few donors. Researchers found naive subsets generally carried larger estimated richness than memory subsets.

Deep was the level used in running the assay. The assay was immunoSEQ multiplex PCR, and TCRdb's table has in-frame clones only and misses some. The table shows roughly 2.5 million clones, with 90% to 95% occurring only once. Sequencing was done on a sample of naive CD4+ T cells sorted from blood. Stated subset: CD45RA+ positively selected. This clonotype was obtained from a man aged 18 to 29 in good health.

The CDR3 DNA is TGTGCCAGCAGTTTAGGGGGGGGAGTCTCGTACGAGCAGTACTTC. Translating it yields CASSLGGGVSYEQYF. The genes are TRBV28 and TRBJ2-7; TRBD2 matches at 7 bases. The CDR3 has 15 amino acids. The ends lost 2 bases at V and 4 bases at J; junction bases unmatched: 8. Germline V CDR1 and CDR2: MDHEN, SYDVKM.